The 27 T cell receptor beta chains reported below all come from one sample, sequenced in a study of OX40 agonist ivuxolimab in advanced cancers. Clones were sequenced by immunoSEQ multiplex PCR, and TCRdb holds only the in-frame ones, with some missing. The sample has roughly 58,000 clones, around 77% seen once. This sample comprised CD4+ or CD8+ T cells sorted from blood, obtained in a trial of the OX40 agonist ivuxolimab. The receptors originated from an adult with an advanced solid tumor such as melanoma, head and neck, liver or kidney cancer.

To note about this clone: Relative to the germline gene, one junction end is altered; a read error may explain this. This chain links TRBV5-1 with TRBJ1-1, with D possibly being TRBD1 (5 bases). The CDR3 has 14 amino acids. From germline, CDR1 is SGHRS and CDR2 YFSETQ. The CDR3 bases are TGCGCCAGCAGCTTGGATCCGGGGGAGAGCAAGTTGTACTTT. Translation gives CASSLDPGESKLYF. Full variable domain (missing parts from reference TRBV5-1 and TRBJ1-1): KAGVTQTPRYLIKTRGQQVTLSCSPISGHRSVSWYQQTPGQGLQFLFEYFSETQRNKGNFPGRFSGRQFSNSRSEMNVSTLELGDSALYLCASSLDPGESKLYFGQGTRLTVV.

The V and J genes are TRBV10-3 and TRBJ1-1; a possible D gene is TRBD1 (5 bases). There are 12 residues in the CDR3. Germline values: CDR1 ENHRY, CDR2 SYGVKD. The V end was cut by 6 bases, the J end by 3 bases, with 8 bases between. The CDR3 DNA is TGTGCCATCAGGGGACCCTACACTGAAGCTTTCTTT. It specifies CAIRGPYTEAFF.

The genes are TRBV11-2 and TRBJ2-7; D not resolved. The germline CDR1 and CDR2 sequences are SGHAT and FQNNGV. The ends were cut back, 1 base at V and 6 bases at J, with 16 bases in the middle. The CDR3 has 15 amino acids. CDR3 in amino acids: CASSLVLPAHGEQYF. The CDR3 DNA reads as TGTGCCAGCAGCTTAGTGTTACCAGCCCACGGCGAGCAGTACTTC.

This chain connects TRBV5-4 to TRBJ1-1, with a possible D match to TRBD1 (6 bases). The CDR3 length is 14 residues. Trimming shortened V by 3 bases and J by 1 base, and 10 bases separated the two germline ends. Germline V lookup: CDR1 SGHNT, CDR2 YYREEE (reference sequence). The CDR3 loop reads CASSSGAPNTEAFF. In DNA, the CDR3 is TGTGCCAGCAGCTCAGGGGCCCCGAACACTGAAGCTTTCTTT.

The V gene is TRBV5-4, the J gene TRBJ1-3; D is unresolved. From germline, CDR1 is SGHNT and CDR2 YYREEE (reference sequence). Trimming left V 0 bases short and J 0 bases short, with 4 bases between. The CDR3 runs to 14 residues. The CDR3 spells CASSLGSSGNTIYF. The CDR3, as DNA: TGTGCCAGCAGCTTGGGTAGCTCTGGAAACACCATATATTTT. The full variable domain, rest sourced from reference TRBV5-4 and TRBJ1-3, is ETGVTQSPTHLIKTRGQQVTLRCSSQSGHNTVSWYQQALGQGPQFIFQYYREEENGRGNFPPRFSGLQFPNYSSELNVNALELDDSALYLCASSLGSSGNTIYFGEGSWLTVV.

This chain uses TRBV5-1 with TRBJ2-6, with D hard to call. This CDR3 spans 15 amino acids. V was clipped by 1 base and J by 4 bases, with 9 bases between them. CDR1 is SGHRS and CDR2 is YFSETQ in the germline V gene. DNA for the CDR3: TGCGCCAGCAGCTTGTATCTGGTAGGGGCCAACGTCCTGACTTTC. This encodes CASSLYLVGANVLTF.

This clone turned up a few times. V usage is TRBV9 and J usage is TRBJ2-7; D gene uncertain. From germline, CDR1 is SGDLS and CDR2 YYNGEE. This CDR3 spans 13 amino acids. V lost 5 bases, J lost 7 bases, and 16 bases lay in between. In nucleotides, the CDR3 is TGTGCCAGCAGTCCTGAGCACTTTCGGGAGCAGTACTTC. Translated, it gives CASSPEHFREQYF.

This sequence joins TRBV6-1 and TRBJ1-1; D might be TRBD1 (6 bases). This CDR3 is built from 13 residues. Per germline, CDR1 MNHNS and CDR2 SASEGT. Trimming removed 5 bases at V and 4 bases at J, with 11 bases between. As DNA, the CDR3 is TGTGCCAGCAGTCTGCAGGGGACCACTGAAGCTTTCTTT. This codes for CASSLQGTTEAFF.

The CDR3 nucleotides read TGTGCCATCAGTGCCCGCACGGATGAGCAGTTCTTC. This sequence encodes CAISARTDEQFF. This rearrangement joins TRBV10-3 to TRBJ2-1, with unresolved D. Germline CDR1 is ENHRY and CDR2 is SYGVKD. Trimming pared 4 bases from V and 8 bases from J, leaving 9 bases between. The CDR3 totals 12 residues.

V gene TRBV10-3 combines with J gene TRBJ2-2; D unclear. Germline V lookup: CDR1 ENHRY, CDR2 SYGVKD. The CDR3 extends over 16 amino acids. Trimming removed 4 bases from V and 2 bases from J, with 14 bases in between. CDR3 sequence (DNA): TGTGCCATCAGTGGGGATCTTCTCTCTAACACCGGGGAGCTGTTTTTT. This encodes CAISGDLLSNTGELFF.

In DNA, the CDR3 is TGTGCCAGTAGTCTCCAGGGGACCGTGAACACTGAAGCTTTCTTT. Its protein is CASSLQGTVNTEAFF. The chain is built from TRBV27 and TRBJ1-1, with a tentative D call TRBD1 (6 bases). V was cut by 9 bases and J by 0 bases, with 17 bases left in between. In germline, CDR1 is MNHEY, CDR2 SMNVEV (reference sequence). CDR3 length: 15 residues.

Here the CDR3 DNA reads TGTGCCAGCAGCACGGACAGCTCCTCTGGAAACACCATATATTTT. Translation: CASSTDSSSGNTIYF. The genes are TRBV7-2 and TRBJ1-3; D is possibly TRBD1 (6 bases). V was shortened by 5 bases and J by 0 bases, with 11 bases between the two germline ends. The length of the CDR3 is 15 residues. Germline V gene lookup returns CDR1 SGHTA and CDR2 FQGNSA.

The chain is built from TRBV10-2 and TRBJ2-2; D not resolved. This CDR3 is 11 amino acids long. The V gene's germline CDR1 is WSHSY and CDR2 SAAADI. V was trimmed by 4 bases and J by 15 bases, leaving 12 bases between them. CDR3 in DNA: TGCGCCAGCAGTGCCGGGCTAAGAGTGTTTTTT. Translating it yields CASSAGLRVFF.

In DNA form, the CDR3 reads TGTGCCAGCAGCTTGGGCAGCTACAATGAGCAGTTCTTC. As protein: CASSLGSYNEQFF. The chain recombines TRBV7-2 with TRBJ2-1; D gene unclear. V dropped 3 bases and J dropped 3 bases, with 6 bases sitting between them. CDR1 and CDR2 from the germline V gene are SGHTA and FQGNSA. The CDR3 loop spans 13 amino acids.

This clone was counted many times. This chain links TRBV5-1 with TRBJ1-5; D is uncertain. CDR1 is SGHRS and CDR2 is YFSETQ in the germline V gene. This CDR3 comprises 15 residues. With 0 bases removed from V and 4 bases from J, the gap between germline ends came to 11 bases. The CDR3 region is CASSLDGIPNQPQHF. The DNA for the CDR3 is TGCGCCAGCAGCTTGGACGGGATACCGAATCAGCCCCAGCATTTT. Drawing the rest from reference TRBV5-1 and TRBJ1-5, the complete variable domain is KAGVTQTPRYLIKTRGQQVTLSCSPISGHRSVSWYQQTPGQGLQFLFEYFSETQRNKGNFPGRFSGRQFSNSRSEMNVSTLELGDSALYLCASSLDGIPNQPQHFGDGTRLSIL.

V and J are TRBV7-8 and TRBJ2-5; 10 bases agree with TRBD1. The J call is uncertain, as TRBJ2-7 better fits the DNA end. CDR3 length: 17 amino acids. The germline V gene has CDR1 SGHVS and CDR2 FQNEAQ. The chain's CDR3 is CASSQKRGTGATGEQYF. DNA for the CDR3: TGTGCCAGCAGCCAAAAGAGGGGGACAGGGGCGACGGGCGAGCAGTACTTC.

The chain carries TRBV7-3 and TRBJ1-1; possibly TRBD1 for D (5 bases). Trimming stripped 3 bases from V and 4 bases from J, with 12 bases between. The CDR3 contains 14 residues. Germline V gene data show CDR1 as SGHTA and CDR2 as FQGTGA. CDR3 in amino acids: CASSLSTGVTEAFF. The CDR3 region has the DNA TGTGCCAGCAGCTTGTCAACGGGGGTCACTGAAGCTTTCTTT.

This clone has just a few counts. The chain couples TRBV4-1 to TRBJ2-1, with TRBD2 matching 12 bases. CDR3 length equals 17 residues. Trimming removed 1 base from V and 2 bases from J; junction bases left unmatched: 3. CDR1 and CDR2 (germline): MGHRA, YSYEKL. CDR3 DNA sequence: TGCGCCAGCAGCCAAGGACTAGCGGGAGCCCCCTACAATGAGCAGTTCTTC. Residues: CASSQGLAGAPYNEQFF.

The chain links TRBV4-2 to TRBJ2-7, with 7 bases matching TRBD2. CDR1 and CDR2 from the germline V gene are LGHNA and YNFKEQ. Unmatched junction bases numbered 13, after V lost 4 bases and J lost 4 bases. This CDR3 has 16 residues. CDR3 protein: CASSRERDLSKYEQYF. Here the CDR3 DNA reads TGTGCCAGCAGCCGAGAGCGGGACTTGTCAAAATACGAGCAGTACTTC.

V is TRBV6-1 and J is TRBJ2-1; the D gene is possibly TRBD2 (6 bases). The V end lost 11 bases, the J end lost 3 bases, and 20 bases lay between the germline ends. The V gene's germline CDR1 is MNHNS and CDR2 SASEGT. The length of the CDR3 is 15 residues. Written as DNA, the CDR3 is TGTGCCGTCCACTTCCCGGGAGCTAACTACAATGAGCAGTTCTTC. Its translation: CAVHFPGANYNEQFF.

The chain recombines TRBV7-9 with TRBJ1-1; no clear D. Germline V gene lookup returns CDR1 SEHNR and CDR2 FQNEAQ (reference sequence). V gave up 1 base and J gave up 0 bases, with 9 bases separating them. The CDR3 extends over 15 amino acids. The CDR3 region has the DNA TGTGCCAGCAGCTTAGTAAAACAGATGAACACTGAAGCTTTCTTT. Translation: CASSLVKQMNTEAFF.

This rearrangement joins TRBV5-1 to TRBJ1-4; no reliable D call. This CDR3 is built from 14 residues. Trimming cost V 0 bases and J 8 bases, with 11 bases left between them. Germline loops: CDR1 SGHRS, CDR2 YFSETQ. DNA for the CDR3: TGCGCCAGCAGCTTGGCCGGGTCCGAGGAAAAACTGTTTTTT. Its translation is CASSLAGSEEKLFF.

The rearrangement uses TRBV7-9 and TRBJ2-3; D is unclear. The length of the CDR3 is 15 residues. Trimming took off 6 bases at V and 2 bases at J, with 15 bases between the two ends. CDR1 and CDR2 (germline): SEHNR, FQNEAQ (reference sequence). CDR3 in DNA: TGTGCCAGCAGGCTCCCAGGAGACCCCACAGATACGCAGTATTTT. Translation gives CASRLPGDPTDTQYF.

The chain has TRBV12-5 and TRBJ2-1, with TRBD1 matching over 9 bases. This CDR3 contains 14 residues. CDR1 is LGHNT, CDR2 FRNRAP, per germline. Trimming at V came to 7 bases and at J to 5 bases, leaving 6 bases not matched to a gene. CDR3 DNA: TGTGCTAGTGCTCCGGGACAGGGTAACAATGAGCAGTTCTTC. Its protein is CASAPGQGNNEQFF.

The table lists this clone with a few counts. This chain joins TRBV29-1 and TRBJ1-2, with D unclear. The V gene's germline CDR1 is SQVTM and CDR2 ANQGSEA. The CDR3 runs 12 residues. Trimming removed 3 bases at V and 9 bases at J, with 14 bases between. In DNA, the CDR3 is TGCAGCGTTGAGGCGGCAGTGACGAGCTACACCTTC. It yields the protein CSVEAAVTSYTF.

This clone was observed a handful of times. J is TRBJ1-1 and V is TRBV7-8; D not certain. The CDR3 has 13 residues. CDR1 is SGHVS and CDR2 is FQNEAQ in the germline V gene. The ends were cut back, 7 bases at V and 1 base at J, with 10 bases in the middle. The CDR3 here is CASTWEGNTEAFF. The CDR3 coding sequence is TGTGCCAGCACCTGGGAGGGGAACACTGAAGCTTTCTTT.

The table lists this clone with a few counts. The chain employs TRBV28 and TRBJ1-2; perhaps TRBD1 as D (5 bases). V shed 4 bases and J shed 4 bases, with 19 bases lying between them. CDR1 MDHEN and CDR2 SYDVKM come from the germline V gene. The CDR3 covers 16 residues. The CDR3 loop is CASSSLGAGRIYGYTF. DNA for the CDR3: TGTGCCAGCAGTTCTCTTGGGGCAGGGAGAATCTATGGCTACACCTTC.